The text below deals with one T cell receptor (beta chain). Sequencing of TCR beta drew on CD8+ and CD4+ T cells from blood. The data stem from a study of CD8 T cells in Susac syndrome. The CDR3 spans 14 residues. CDR1 and CDR2 (germline): DFQATT, SNEGSKA (reference sequence). Trimming cost V 0 bases and J 6 bases; bases outside gene matches: 8. Random-hexamer reverse transcription was applied to roughly 0.5 to 1 ug RNA. The TCR beta CDR3 was amplified by immunoSEQ multiplex PCR across 54 Vbeta, 13 Jbeta. TCRdb re-called the immunoSEQ multiplex PCR reads with MiXCR, one entry per CDR3 protein. This sample has about 300,000 distinct CDR3 sequences, with about 91% found just once.

What was sequenced was CD4+ T cells from PBMCs. The chain has TRBV20-1 and TRBJ2-7; 7 bases agree with TRBD2. This TCR derives from a human donor with multiple sclerosis. This CDR3 is CSARESGTGGEQYF. The CDR3 DNA follows: TGCAGTGCTAGAGAAAGCGGGACGGGAGGCGAGCAGTACTTC.